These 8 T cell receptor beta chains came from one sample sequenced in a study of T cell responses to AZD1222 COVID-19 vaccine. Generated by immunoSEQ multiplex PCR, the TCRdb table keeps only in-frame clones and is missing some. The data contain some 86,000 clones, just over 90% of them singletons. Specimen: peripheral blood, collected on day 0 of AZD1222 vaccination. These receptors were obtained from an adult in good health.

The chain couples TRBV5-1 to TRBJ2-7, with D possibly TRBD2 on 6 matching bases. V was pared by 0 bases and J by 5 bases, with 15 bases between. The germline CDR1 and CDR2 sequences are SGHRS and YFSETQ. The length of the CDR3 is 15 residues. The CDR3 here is CASSLAGGREDEQYF. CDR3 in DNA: TGCGCCAGCAGCTTGGCCGGAGGCAGGGAGGACGAGCAGTACTTC.

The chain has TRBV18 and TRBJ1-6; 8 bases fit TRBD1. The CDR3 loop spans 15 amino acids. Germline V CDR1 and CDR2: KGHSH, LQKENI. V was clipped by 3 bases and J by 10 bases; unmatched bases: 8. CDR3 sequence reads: CASSPRVTGDSPLHF. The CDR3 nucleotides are TGTGCCAGCTCACCCCGCGTGACAGGGGACTCACCCCTCCACTTT.

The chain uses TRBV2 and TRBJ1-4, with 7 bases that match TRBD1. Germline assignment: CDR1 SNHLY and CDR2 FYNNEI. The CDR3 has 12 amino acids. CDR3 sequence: CAGAGGNEKLFF. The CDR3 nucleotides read TGTGCTGGGGCAGGGGGGAATGAAAAACTGTTTTTT.

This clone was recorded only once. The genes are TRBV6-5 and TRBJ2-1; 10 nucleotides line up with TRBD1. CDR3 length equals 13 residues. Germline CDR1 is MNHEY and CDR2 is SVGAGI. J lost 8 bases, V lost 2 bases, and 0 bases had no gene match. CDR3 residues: CASSYGQGDEQFF. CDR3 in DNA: TGTGCCAGCAGTTACGGACAGGGGGATGAGCAGTTCTTC.

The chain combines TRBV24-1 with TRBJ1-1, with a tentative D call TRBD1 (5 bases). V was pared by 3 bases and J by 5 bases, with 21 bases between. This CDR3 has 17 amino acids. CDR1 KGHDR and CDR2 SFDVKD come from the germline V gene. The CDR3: CATSDGASQGRKTEAFF. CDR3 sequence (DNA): TGTGCCACCAGTGATGGGGCGAGTCAGGGAAGGAAGACTGAAGCTTTCTTT.

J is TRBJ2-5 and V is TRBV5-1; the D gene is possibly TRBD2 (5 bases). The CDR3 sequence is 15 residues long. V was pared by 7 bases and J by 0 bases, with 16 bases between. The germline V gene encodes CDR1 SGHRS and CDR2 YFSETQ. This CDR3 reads CASAPASIYQETQYF. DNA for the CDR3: TGCGCCAGCGCGCCGGCTAGCATATACCAAGAGACCCAGTACTTC.

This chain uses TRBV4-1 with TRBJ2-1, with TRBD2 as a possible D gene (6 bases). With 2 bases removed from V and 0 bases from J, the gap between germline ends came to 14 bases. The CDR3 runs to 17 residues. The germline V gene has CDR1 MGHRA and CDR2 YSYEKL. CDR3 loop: CASSQLAPSSSYNEQFF. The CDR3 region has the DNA TGCGCCAGCAGCCAACTAGCGCCGAGTAGCTCCTACAATGAGCAGTTCTTC.

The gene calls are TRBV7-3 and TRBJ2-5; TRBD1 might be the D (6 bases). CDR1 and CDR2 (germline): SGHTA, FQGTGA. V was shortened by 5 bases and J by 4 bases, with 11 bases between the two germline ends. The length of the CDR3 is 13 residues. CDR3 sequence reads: CASSPDRRETQYF. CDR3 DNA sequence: TGTGCCAGCAGCCCGGACAGACGAGAGACCCAGTACTTC.